This is a list of T cell receptor beta chains from one sample in a study of blood T cell repertoires in COVID-19. The protocol was immunoSEQ multiplex PCR, while the TCRdb copy is restricted to in-frame clones and leaves out a portion. Found here are about 290,000 clones, approximately 80% of them singletons; the top ten hold over 3.5%. Sequencing input: peripheral blood. Every receptor here comes from a woman in her forties or fifties with active or convalescent COVID-19. The CDR3 runs from the conserved cysteine through the conserved F or W. A D gene is named only where the DNA matches it firmly. The size of a clone is reported for some rows only, either as once, few or many, or as a class for expanded clones.

j_gene,d_gene,abundance,v_gene,CDR3aa,CDR3nt
TRBJ2-1,TRBD2,.,TRBV28,CASSYLAGSSYNEQFF,TGTGCCAGCAGTTATCTAGCGGGATCCTCCTACAATGAGCAGTTCTTC
TRBJ2-3,.,.,TRBV6-5,CASSYDWGADTQYF,TGTGCCAGCAGTTACGACTGGGGGGCAGATACGCAGTATTTT
TRBJ1-1,TRBD1,.,TRBV24-1,CATSERQGAPGEVNTEAFF,TGTGCCACCAGTGAAAGACAGGGGGCGCCAGGGGAGGTTAACACTGAAGCTTTCTTT
TRBJ2-1,TRBD1,.,TRBV7-8,CASSFGTVSNEQFF,TGTGCCAGCAGCTTCGGGACAGTATCCAATGAGCAGTTCTTC
TRBJ2-6,TRBD1,.,TRBV30,CAWSMTGASGANVLTF,TGTGCCTGGAGCATGACAGGGGCCTCTGGGGCCAACGTCCTGACTTTC
TRBJ2-7,TRBD1,few,TRBV5-1,CASSLSGTGDYEQYF,TGCGCCAGCAGCTTGTCCGGGACAGGGGACTACGAGCAGTACTTC
TRBJ2-7,.,.,TRBV12-3/TRBV12-4,CASSLSTSYEQYF,TGTGCCAGCAGTTTAAGCACCTCCTACGAGCAGTACTTC
TRBJ2-6,.,.,TRBV2,CASSGGRSGANVLTF,TGTGCCAGCAGTGGCGGGCGCTCTGGGGCCAACGTCCTGACTTTC
TRBJ1-5,.,.,TRBV28,CASSLSPGTGNQPQHF,TGTGCCAGCAGTTTATCGCCAGGGACTGGCAATCAGCCCCAGCATTTT
TRBJ1-6,.,.,TRBV5-1,CASSLGSGNRNSPLHF,TGCGCCAGCAGCTTGGGCAGCGGGAATCGCAATTCACCCCTCCACTTT
TRBJ1-1,.,few,TRBV7-9,CASSTTGRNTEAFF,TGTGCCAGCAGCACGACAGGACGGAACACTGAAGCTTTCTTT
TRBJ2-5,TRBD2,.,TRBV28,CASRTQGLAGGETQYF,TGTGCCAGCAGGACTCAGGGACTAGCGGGAGGGGAGACCCAGTACTTC
TRBJ1-1,TRBD1,.,TRBV19,CASSSRTGEGTEAFF,TGTGCCAGTAGTTCCCGGACAGGGGAAGGGACTGAAGCTTTCTTT
TRBJ2-2,TRBD2,.,TRBV5-5,CASSTAGVNTGELFF,TGTGCCAGCAGCACGGCGGGAGTAAACACCGGGGAGCTGTTTTTT
TRBJ2-3,.,.,TRBV3-1/TRBV3-2,CASSPGQPGAGTQYF,TGTGCCAGCAGCCCGGGACAGCCGGGGGCTGGAACGCAGTATTTT
TRBJ1-1,.,few,TRBV6-5,CASSYGAQEAFF,TGTGCCAGCAGTTACGGGGCGCAAGAAGCTTTCTTT
TRBJ1-2,.,.,TRBV6-5,CASRQEGRANYGYTF,TGTGCCAGCAGACAAGAAGGGAGAGCTAACTATGGCTACACCTTC
TRBJ2-5,.,.,TRBV7-2,CASSSVLPWEEGTQYF,TGTGCCAGCAGCTCAGTTCTTCCGTGGGAGGAGGGGACCCAGTACTTC
TRBJ1-5,.,.,TRBV19,CASSLPLQGNQPQHF,TGTGCCAGCTCCCTTCCTCTTCAGGGCAATCAGCCCCAGCATTTT
TRBJ2-1,TRBD2,.,TRBV11-2,CASSMPGTSGNYNEQFF,TGTGCCAGCAGCATGCCCGGGACTAGCGGGAACTACAATGAGCAGTTCTTC
TRBJ2-2,.,.,TRBV4-1,CASSQLGALNAGELFF,TGCGCCAGCAGCCAATTGGGGGCCCTCAACGCCGGGGAGCTGTTTTTT
TRBJ1-4,TRBD1,.,TRBV28,CASRPSPSDRDGEKLFF,TGTGCCAGCAGGCCCTCCCCCTCGGACAGGGACGGTGAAAAACTGTTTTTT
TRBJ2-1,TRBD2,.,TRBV7-8,CASSLVAGRYNEQFF,TGTGCCAGCAGCTTAGTAGCGGGCAGGTACAATGAGCAGTTCTTC
TRBJ2-1,TRBD2,.,TRBV19,CASSSGRLGNEQFF,TGTGCCAGTAGTAGCGGGAGGCTGGGCAATGAGCAGTTCTTC
TRBJ2-1,.,once,TRBV14,CASSQDRGNEQFF,TGTGCCAGCAGCCAAGATCGGGGGAATGAGCAGTTCTTC
TRBJ2-1,TRBD2,.,TRBV5-4,CASSLGGEGYNEQFF,TGTGCCAGCAGCTTGGGGGGGGAGGGCTACAATGAGCAGTTCTTC
TRBJ1-1,.,.,TRBV18,CASSSAGQGAFF,TGTGCCAGCTCATCAGCAGGACAAGGAGCTTTCTTT
TRBJ1-1,TRBD1,.,TRBV28,CASSPQGQGAKTEAFF,TGTGCCAGCAGTCCCCAAGGACAGGGGGCGAAGACTGAAGCTTTCTTT
TRBJ2-1,TRBD2,.,TRBV6-5,CASSYSASGPYNEQFF,TGTGCCAGCAGTTACTCGGCTAGCGGGCCGTACAATGAGCAGTTCTTC
TRBJ2-7,.,.,TRBV5-4,CASSMPGTRLAEQYF,TGTGCCAGCAGCATGCCGGGAACAAGGCTGGCCGAGCAGTACTTC
TRBJ1-5,TRBD1,.,TRBV19,CASSGYRGLGQPQHF,TGTGCCAGTAGCGGATACAGGGGGCTTGGACAGCCCCAGCATTTT
TRBJ2-3,.,.,TRBV11-2,CASSLDRLEGDTQYF,TGTGCCAGCAGCTTAGATCGACTAGAGGGGGATACGCAGTATTTT
TRBJ2-7,TRBD1,.,TRBV19,CASSITGTGYEQYF,TGTGCCAGTAGTATCACCGGGACAGGCTACGAGCAGTACTTC
TRBJ1-3,TRBD1,.,TRBV7-9,CASSLSAFGTGSSGNTIYF,TGTGCCAGCAGCTTAAGTGCGTTCGGGACAGGAAGCTCTGGAAACACCATATATTTT
TRBJ1-4,TRBD1,.,TRBV30,CAWSVGGTGAEKLFF,TGTGCCTGGAGTGTAGGCGGGACAGGGGCTGAAAAACTGTTTTTT
TRBJ1-1,.,.,TRBV6-6,CASSPTRGRSGEYTEAFF,TGTGCCAGCAGTCCGACCAGGGGCCGTTCCGGGGAGTACACTGAAGCTTTCTTT
TRBJ2-1,TRBD2,.,TRBV18,CASSTVGGSIYNEQFF,TGTGCCAGCTCAACCGTGGGCGGGAGCATCTACAATGAGCAGTTCTTC
TRBJ1-2,.,few,TRBV19,CASSIGEVSYGYTF,TGTGCCAGTAGTATAGGGGAGGTTTCCTATGGCTACACCTTC
TRBJ2-5,.,.,TRBV29-1,CSVAPTSQETQYF,TGCAGCGTTGCCCCCACTTCTCAAGAGACCCAGTACTTC
TRBJ1-2,TRBD1,.,TRBV5-1,CASSPTLTGGNYGYTF,TGCGCCAGCAGTCCAACGCTGACAGGGGGGAACTATGGCTACACCTTC
TRBJ2-3,TRBD1,.,TRBV5-1,CASSPGQGAATDTQYF,TGCGCCAGCAGCCCGGGACAGGGGGCGGCTACAGATACGCAGTATTTT
TRBJ1-2,TRBD1,few,TRBV19,CASSIQGARYGYTF,TGTGCCAGTAGTATACAGGGGGCAAGGTATGGCTACACCTTC
TRBJ1-4,TRBD1,.,TRBV28,CASSLSGTGREKLFF,TGTGCCAGCAGTTTATCCGGGACAGGTCGTGAAAAACTGTTTTTT
TRBJ1-5,TRBD1,.,TRBV3-1/TRBV3-2,CASSFGQGAQPQHF,TGTGCCAGCAGCTTCGGACAGGGGGCTCAGCCCCAGCATTTT
TRBJ2-1,.,.,TRBV2,CASSVGSGEQFF,TGTGCCAGCAGTGTCGGGAGCGGAGAGCAGTTCTTC
TRBJ2-1,TRBD2,.,TRBV13,CASSLGRIRTSGIHEQFF,TGTGCCAGCAGCTTAGGCCGGATACGGACTAGCGGGATTCATGAGCAGTTCTTC
TRBJ2-3,.,.,TRBV11-2,CASSLGGSTDTQYF,TGTGCCAGCAGCTTAGGGGGCTCCACAGATACGCAGTATTTT
TRBJ2-1,.,once,TRBV5-1,CASSPGEARFEQFF,TGCGCCAGCAGCCCGGGGGAAGCTAGATTTGAGCAGTTCTTC
TRBJ2-1,TRBD2,once,TRBV9,CASSVARLARQFF,TGTGCCAGCAGCGTAGCCAGACTAGCGCGGCAGTTCTTC
TRBJ2-5,.,.,TRBV7-7,CASSLFRSGHGKMETQYF,TGTGCTAGCAGCTTATTCCGCTCCGGGCACGGGAAAATGGAGACCCAGTACTTC
TRBJ2-3,.,.,TRBV6-4,CASSATGTDTQYF,TGTGCCAGCAGCGCCACCGGGACAGATACGCAGTATTTT
TRBJ1-5,.,.,TRBV19,CASRTKGEYQPQHF,TGTGCCAGTAGGACGAAGGGGGAGTATCAGCCCCAGCATTTT
TRBJ2-1,TRBD1,once,TRBV6-5,CASSYLGQDYEQFF,TGTGCCAGCAGTTACTTAGGACAGGACTATGAGCAGTTCTTC
TRBJ1-1,.,.,TRBV7-9,CASSPKGGTEAFF,TGTGCCAGCAGCCCAAAGGGGGGGACTGAAGCTTTCTTT
TRBJ2-7,.,.,TRBV7-9,CASSPRGSPVYEQYF,TGTGCCAGCAGCCCGCGCGGCAGCCCCGTCTACGAGCAGTACTTC
TRBJ1-3,.,.,TRBV28,CASCSGTAGLHTIYF,TGTGCCAGCTGCAGCGGGACGGCCGGTTTGCACACCATATATTTT
TRBJ2-5,TRBD2,.,TRBV7-2,CASSLGREAGFIETQYF,TGTGCCAGCAGCTTAGGAAGGGAAGCGGGATTTATTGAGACCCAGTACTTC
TRBJ2-7,TRBD2,.,TRBV7-2,CASSFKAGGPGEQYF,TGTGCCAGCAGCTTTAAGGCGGGAGGCCCGGGCGAGCAGTACTTC
TRBJ1-4,TRBD1,.,TRBV27,CASSRGAGGVEKLFF,TGTGCCAGCTCACGGGGGGCAGGGGGCGTAGAAAAACTGTTTTTT
TRBJ2-7,TRBD2,.,TRBV30,CAWSGAGQYEQYF,TGTGCCTGGAGTGGAGCGGGGCAGTACGAGCAGTACTTC